There are a few counts of the clone carrying this TCR beta chain. Antigen: not known. This sample was taken from a study of radiation and T cells in renal cell carcinoma. Study conclusions and caveats: Baseline intratumoral clonotype presence is unknown without pretreatment biopsies.

Using immunoSEQ multiplex PCR, the repertoire was profiled, and TCRdb retains in-frame clones only, with some absent. The table includes 140,000 or so clones, around nine tenths detected once. Germline lookup yields CDR1 LNHDA and CDR2 SQIVND (reference sequence). The V end lost 10 bases, the J end lost 2 bases, and 18 bases lay between the germline ends. The CDR3 has 15 residues. As to time point: blood 4 weeks post-SBRT, at nephrectomy. Treatment given: 15 Gy SBRT to primary tumor, nephrectomy 4 weeks later. Nephrectomy followed 15 Gy stereotactic body radiation by 4 weeks. Clear cell pathology was present in this patient's renal cell carcinoma.

This chain connects TRBV19 to TRBJ1-5; D gene ambiguous. This TCR came from a woman aged 45-60 years with renal cell carcinoma. The sample in question was blood, obtained from a patient whose treatment included radiotherapy and nephrectomy. As DNA, the CDR3 is TGTGCCACCGTACGGGATCGTAGGGGCAATCAGCCCCAGCATTTT. This translates into CATVRDRRGNQPQHF.